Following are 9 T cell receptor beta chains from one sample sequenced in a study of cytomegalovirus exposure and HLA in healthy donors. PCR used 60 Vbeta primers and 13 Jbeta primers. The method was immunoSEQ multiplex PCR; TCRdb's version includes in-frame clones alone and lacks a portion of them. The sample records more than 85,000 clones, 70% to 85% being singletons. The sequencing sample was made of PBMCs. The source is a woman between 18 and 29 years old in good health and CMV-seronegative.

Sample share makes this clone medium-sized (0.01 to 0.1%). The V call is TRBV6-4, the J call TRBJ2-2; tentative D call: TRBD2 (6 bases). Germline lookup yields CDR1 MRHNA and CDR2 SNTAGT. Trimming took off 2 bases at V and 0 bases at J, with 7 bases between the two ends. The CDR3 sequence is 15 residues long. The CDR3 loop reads CASSDTSTNTGELFF. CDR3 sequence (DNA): TGTGCCAGCAGTGACACTAGCACGAACACCGGGGAGCTGTTTTTT.

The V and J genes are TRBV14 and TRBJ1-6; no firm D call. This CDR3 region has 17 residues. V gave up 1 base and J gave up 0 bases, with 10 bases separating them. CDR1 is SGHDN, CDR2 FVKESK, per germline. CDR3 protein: CASSQGLRSSYNSPLHF. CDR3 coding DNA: TGTGCCAGCAGCCAAGGCCTGAGGAGCTCCTATAATTCACCCCTCCACTTT.

The chain's CDR3 is CASSFGGSEAFF. CDR3 DNA: TGTGCCAGCAGCTTTGGGGGCTCTGAAGCTTTCTTT. This rearrangement joins TRBV5-6 to TRBJ1-1; a possible D gene is TRBD1 (6 bases). CDR1 and CDR2 from the germline V gene are SGHDT and YYEEEE. Trimming pared 2 bases from V and 6 bases from J, leaving 8 bases between. The CDR3 has 12 residues.

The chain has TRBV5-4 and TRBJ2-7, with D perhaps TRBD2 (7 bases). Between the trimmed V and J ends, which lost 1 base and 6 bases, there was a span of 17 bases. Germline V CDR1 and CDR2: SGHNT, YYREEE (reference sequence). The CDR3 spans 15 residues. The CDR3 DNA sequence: TGTGCCAGCAGCTTGCGGGGGGCCCTTCCTTTCGAGCAGTACTTC. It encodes CASSLRGALPFEQYF.

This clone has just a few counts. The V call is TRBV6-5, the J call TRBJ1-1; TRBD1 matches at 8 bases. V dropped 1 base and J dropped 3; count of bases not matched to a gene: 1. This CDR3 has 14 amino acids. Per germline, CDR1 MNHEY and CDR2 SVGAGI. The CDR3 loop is CASSYFRGHTEAFF. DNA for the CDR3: TGTGCCAGCAGTTACTTCAGGGGGCACACTGAAGCTTTCTTT.

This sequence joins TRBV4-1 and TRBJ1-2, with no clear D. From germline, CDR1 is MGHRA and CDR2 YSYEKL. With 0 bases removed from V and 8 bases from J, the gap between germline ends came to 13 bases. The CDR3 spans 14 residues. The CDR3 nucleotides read TGCGCCAGCAGCCAAGATGGAGGTGTTCTGGGCTACACCTTC. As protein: CASSQDGGVLGYTF.

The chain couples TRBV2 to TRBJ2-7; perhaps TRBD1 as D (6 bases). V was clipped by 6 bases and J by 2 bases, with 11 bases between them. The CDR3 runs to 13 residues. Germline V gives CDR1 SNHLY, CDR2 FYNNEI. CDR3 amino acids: CASRHRAAYEQYF. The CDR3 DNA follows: TGTGCCAGCAGGCACAGGGCGGCCTACGAGCAGTACTTC.

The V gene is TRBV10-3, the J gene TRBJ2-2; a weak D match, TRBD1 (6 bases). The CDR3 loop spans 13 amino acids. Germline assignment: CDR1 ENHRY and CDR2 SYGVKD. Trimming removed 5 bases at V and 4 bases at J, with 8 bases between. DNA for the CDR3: TGTGCCATCAGTACAGGGTCCACCGGGGAGCTGTTTTTT. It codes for CAISTGSTGELFF.

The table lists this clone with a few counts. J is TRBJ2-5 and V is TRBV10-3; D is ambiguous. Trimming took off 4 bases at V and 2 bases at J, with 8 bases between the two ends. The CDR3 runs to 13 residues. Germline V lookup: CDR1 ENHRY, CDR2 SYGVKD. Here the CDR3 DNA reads TGTGCCATCAGTGTTGACTCACAAGAGACCCAGTACTTC. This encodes CAISVDSQETQYF.